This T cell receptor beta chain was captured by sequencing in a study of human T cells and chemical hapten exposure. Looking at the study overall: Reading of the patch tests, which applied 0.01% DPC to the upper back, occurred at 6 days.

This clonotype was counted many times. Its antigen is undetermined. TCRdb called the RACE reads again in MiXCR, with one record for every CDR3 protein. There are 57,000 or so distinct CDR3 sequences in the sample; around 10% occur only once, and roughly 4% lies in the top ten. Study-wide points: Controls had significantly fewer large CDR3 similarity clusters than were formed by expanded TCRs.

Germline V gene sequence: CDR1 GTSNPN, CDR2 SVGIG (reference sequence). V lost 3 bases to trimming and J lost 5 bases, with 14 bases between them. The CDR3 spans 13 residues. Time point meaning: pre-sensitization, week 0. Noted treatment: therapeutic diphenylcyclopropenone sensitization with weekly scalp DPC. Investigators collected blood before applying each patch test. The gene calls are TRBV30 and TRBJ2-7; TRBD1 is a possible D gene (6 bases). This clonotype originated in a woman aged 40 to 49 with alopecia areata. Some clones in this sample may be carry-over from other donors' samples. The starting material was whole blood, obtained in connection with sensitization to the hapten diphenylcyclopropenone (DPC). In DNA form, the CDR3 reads TGTGCCTGGAGGGTCAGGGGATTGAACGAGCAGTACTTC. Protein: CAWRVRGLNEQYF.